These T cell receptor beta chains were read from a single sample in a study of blood T cell repertoires in COVID-19. Assay used: immunoSEQ multiplex PCR; TCRdb lists only in-frame clones, some missing. The sample shows 200,000 to 250,000 clones, about 87% of them seen only once. Sequencing was performed on PBMCs or T cells enriched from blood (not recorded which). All receptors come from a woman under 40 who had been exposed to COVID-19. The CDR3 runs from the conserved cysteine through the conserved F or W. A D gene is named only where the DNA matches it firmly. Expanded clones get a size class; other rows say once, few or many, or leave the size out.

TRBJ2-7 | - | TRBV27 | TRBD2 | TGTGCCAGCAGTATTAGCGGGAGGGCTCATGAGCAGTACTTC | CASSISGRAHEQYF
TRBJ1-2 | - | TRBV30 | - | TGTGCCTGGAGTGTACGTCGGGAGGCCGAGGGTGGCTACACCTTC | CAWSVRREAEGGYTF
TRBJ1-5 | - | TRBV27 | TRBD1 | TGTGCCAGTGGACAGGGGATAAGGCAGCCCCAGCATTTT | CASGQGIRQPQHF
TRBJ2-7 | once | TRBV7-9 | - | TGTGCCAGCAGCTTGGGAGAGGTCTACGAGCAGTACTTC | CASSLGEVYEQYF
TRBJ2-3 | - | TRBV2 | - | TGTGCCAGCAGAAGGGACATTGCCCGCACAGATACGCAGTATTTT | CASRRDIARTDTQYF
TRBJ1-2 | - | TRBV5-1 | TRBD1 | TGCGCCAGCGGGTACTACAGGGGGTTCTCCTATGGCTACACCTTC | CASGYYRGFSYGYTF
TRBJ2-6 | - | TRBV7-3 | - | TGTGCCAGCAGCATTCCCGGACAGACCCTGACTTTC | CASSIPGQTLTF
TRBJ1-1 | - | TRBV6-5 | - | TGTGCCAGCAGCGTAGATTGGAACACTGAAGCTTTCTTT | CASSVDWNTEAFF
TRBJ2-1 | - | TRBV9 | TRBD2 | TGTGCCAGCAGCGTCCTAGATAGCGGGACCCTCTCCTACAATGAGCAGTTCTTC | CASSVLDSGTLSYNEQFF
TRBJ2-7 | - | TRBV10-2 | - | TGCGCCAGCAGCTCAACTCTAATTGAGGACGAGCAGTACTTC | CASSSTLIEDEQYF
TRBJ1-2 | - | TRBV19 | - | TGTGCCAGTAGTATAGAAGGAAGGGGGACTAACTATGGCTACACCTTC | CASSIEGRGTNYGYTF
TRBJ2-3 | - | TRBV7-9 | - | TGTGCCAGCAGTCTATCAGGGGAAGGGCAGTATTTT | CASSLSGEGQYF
TRBJ1-1 | - | TRBV5-1 | TRBD1 | TGCGCCAGCAGCCCCGGGACAGACACTGAAGCTTTCTTT | CASSPGTDTEAFF
TRBJ1-1 | - | TRBV4-2 | TRBD1 | TGTGCCAGCAGCCGAGGACAGGTCACTGAAGCTTTCTTT | CASSRGQVTEAFF
TRBJ2-5 | - | TRBV28 | TRBD2 | TGTGCCAGCACTAGCGGGAGGGCCGCGGGACAGGAGACCCAGTACTTC | CASTSGRAAGQETQYF
TRBJ2-1 | - | TRBV5-1 | TRBD2 | TGCGCCAGCAGCTTAGGGACTAGCGTATCTAGGGAACAGTTCTTC | CASSLGTSVSREQFF
TRBJ1-1 | - | TRBV28 | - | TGTGCCAGCAGTTATGGGCTTGGCAGACAACTGAACACTGAAGCTTTCTTT | CASSYGLGRQLNTEAFF
TRBJ2-3 | - | TRBV2 | TRBD1 | TGTGCCAGCAGTTTCTTGGACAGGGCACTCACAGATACGCAGTATTTT | CASSFLDRALTDTQYF
TRBJ2-5 | - | TRBV11-3 | - | TGTGCCAGCAGCCCCCCTAGCCAAGAGACCCAGTACTTC | CASSPPSQETQYF
TRBJ2-1 | - | TRBV3-1/TRBV3-2 | TRBD2 | TGTGCCAGCAGCCTTACAGGAGCGGGAGCCCAGGACGATGAGCAGTTCTTC | CASSLTGAGAQDDEQFF
TRBJ1-1 | once | TRBV6-5 | - | TGTGCCAGCAGCGCGGGGCGGCAGAACACTGAAGCTTTCTTT | CASSAGRQNTEAFF
TRBJ2-5 | - | TRBV2 | TRBD2 | TGTGCCAGCAGTCCCCGTCTTCCTAGCGGGAGGGGAGAGACCCAGTACTTC | CASSPRLPSGRGETQYF
TRBJ2-7 | - | TRBV28 | - | TGTGCCAGCAGGCAGAGGGAGATCCCCTACGAGCAGTACTTC | CASRQREIPYEQYF
TRBJ2-1 | - | TRBV28 | TRBD2 | TGTGCCAGCGGTCGACTAGCGGGAGATGAGGATGAGCAGTTCTTC | CASGRLAGDEDEQFF
TRBJ2-2 | - | TRBV11-3 | - | TGTGCCAGCAGCCAAAGGATAAGCGGAGGCTCTGGCGGGGAGCTGTTTTTT | CASSQRISGGSGGELFF
TRBJ1-1 | - | TRBV7-6 | - | TGTGCCAGCAGCTTAGAGAGCGACCTGAACACTGAAGCTTTCTTT | CASSLESDLNTEAFF
TRBJ1-4 | - | TRBV11-2 | TRBD1 | TGTGCCAGCAGCTTGGGGGACAGGCCGATAGCAACTAATGAAAAACTGTTTTTT | CASSLGDRPIATNEKLFF
TRBJ1-1 | few | TRBV2 | TRBD1 | TGTGCCAGCTGTGGGACAGGGAACACTGAAGCTTTCTTT | CASCGTGNTEAFF
TRBJ2-3 | - | TRBV5-1 | TRBD2 | TGCGCCAGCACTAAGGTCCCCTTAGCGGGAGTCCCAGATACGCAGTATTTT | CASTKVPLAGVPDTQYF
TRBJ1-4 | - | TRBV6-5 | - | TGTGCCAGCAGTAGGATCCAGGACACAAATGAAAAACTGTTTTTT | CASSRIQDTNEKLFF
TRBJ2-3 | - | TRBV6-5 | TRBD2 | TGTGCCAGCAGTTACGCCGGCGGGAGGGTGGCAGATACGCAGTATTTT | CASSYAGGRVADTQYF
TRBJ2-7 | - | TRBV2 | TRBD2 | TGTGCCAGCAGGATAGGGGGACTAGCGGGCCTCTACGAGCAGTACTTC | CASRIGGLAGLYEQYF
TRBJ1-5 | - | TRBV30 | - | TGTGCCTGTCAGAAGATGGGGGCCAATCAGCCCCAGCATTTT | CACQKMGANQPQHF
TRBJ1-1 | - | TRBV3-1/TRBV3-2 | - | TGTGCCAGCAGCCAAGACCTCTTATCAGGGCGGGGGACTGAAGCTTTCTTT | CASSQDLLSGRGTEAFF
TRBJ1-2 | - | TRBV30 | - | TGTGCCTGGAGTGTACTCGGGGGGAGAGGAGGCTACACCTTC | CAWSVLGGRGGYTF
TRBJ1-2 | - | TRBV12-3/TRBV12-4 | - | TGTGCCAGCAGTTTAGCGGAGACCGGCCCCGGCACCTTC | CASSLAETGPGTF
TRBJ1-2 | - | TRBV7-2 | - | TGTGCCAGCAGCTTAAGGGGTGGCAGGAACTATGGCTACACCTTC | CASSLRGGRNYGYTF
TRBJ2-2 | - | TRBV5-1 | TRBD2 | TGCGCCAGCAGCTGGGGACTAGCGGGATTCACCGGGGAGCTGTTTTTT | CASSWGLAGFTGELFF
TRBJ2-1 | - | TRBV6-5 | - | TGTGCCAGCAGTTACTCGACGGGGGTCAATGAGCAGTTCTTC | CASSYSTGVNEQFF
TRBJ2-7 | - | TRBV2 | TRBD2 | TGTGCCAGCATAAGGCTAGCGGGCTCCTACGAGCAGTACTTC | CASIRLAGSYEQYF
TRBJ2-7 | once | TRBV5-1 | TRBD2 | TGCGCCAGCGCCCCAGGGTGGGCTAGCGGGATCGGCGAGCAGTACTTC | CASAPGWASGIGEQYF
TRBJ1-3 | - | TRBV6-5 | - | TGTGCCAGCAGTAAACAGGGACCCTCTGGAAACACCATATATTTT | CASSKQGPSGNTIYF
TRBJ2-1 | - | TRBV5-1 | TRBD1 | TGCGCCAGCGGCTTACAGGGGCGCTCCTACAATGAGCAGTTCTTC | CASGLQGRSYNEQFF
TRBJ2-3 | - | TRBV4-2 | - | TGTGCCAGCAGCCAAGGCTCCGCGGCCTACGGGAGCACAGATACGCAGTATTTT | CASSQGSAAYGSTDTQYF
TRBJ2-7 | few | TRBV19 | - | TGTGCCAGTAGTCTGGACGGGACCTACGAGCAGTACTTC | CASSLDGTYEQYF
TRBJ2-7 | - | TRBV10-3 | - | TGTGCCATCTCCATGGGCACTGCCTACGAGCAGTACTTC | CAISMGTAYEQYF
TRBJ1-3 | - | TRBV5-4 | - | TGTGCCAGCAGCTTGGGAGGGCGTCTTGGCGGTAGACATGGAAACACCATATATTTT | CASSLGGRLGGRHGNTIYF
TRBJ2-1 | - | TRBV11-2 | TRBD2 | TGTGCCAGCGGGGGACTAGCGGGTACCTACAATGAGCAGTTCTTC | CASGGLAGTYNEQFF
TRBJ2-7 | - | TRBV6-6 | TRBD2 | TGTGCCAGCAGGAGCGGGAGTGCCTGGTACGAGCAGTACTTC | CASRSGSAWYEQYF
TRBJ1-5 | once | TRBV19 | - | TGTGCCAGTAGTATGGGCAGTAGGTTGACAGGCAATCAGCCCCAGCATTTT | CASSMGSRLTGNQPQHF
TRBJ1-4 | - | TRBV5-6 | - | TGTGCCAGCAGTAATCATGAGGGCGGAGCAACTAATGAAAAACTGTTTTTT | CASSNHEGGATNEKLFF
TRBJ2-1 | - | TRBV6-4 | TRBD2 | TGTGCCAGCAGTCTTATAGCGGGAGAGCGTGAGCAGTTCTTC | CASSLIAGEREQFF
TRBJ2-7 | - | TRBV6-5 | TRBD2 | TGTGCCAGCAGTTACGTGACTAGCGGGAGGGCCTACGAGCAGTACTTC | CASSYVTSGRAYEQYF
TRBJ2-1 | - | TRBV5-1 | - | TGCGCCAGCAGCCAAGGACTGAGAAATTCCTACAATGAGCAGTTCTTC | CASSQGLRNSYNEQFF
TRBJ1-2 | - | TRBV27 | - | TGTGCCAGCAGTCCCCTTCCACGGGATCCGGGGGGCTACACCTTC | CASSPLPRDPGGYTF
TRBJ2-3 | many | TRBV5-1 | - | TGCGCCAGCAGCTTAGGGGGGGCGTCAGATACGCAGTATTTT | CASSLGGASDTQYF
TRBJ2-5 | - | TRBV7-9 | - | TGTGCCAGCAGCTTAGTCAGCCCGCGACAGATGAAAGAGACCCAGTACTTC | CASSLVSPRQMKETQYF
TRBJ1-2 | - | TRBV19 | - | TGTGCCAGCCGGAGGGAATCAAATTTCTATGGCTACACCTTC | CASRRESNFYGYTF
TRBJ2-3 | - | TRBV20-1 | - | TGCAGTGTCAACCGGGAGTCTCAGTATTTT | CSVNRESQYF
TRBJ2-7 | - | TRBV6-5 | - | TGTGCCAGCAGAGGGGGAAGGGGGCAGTACTTC | CASRGGRGQYF